These 24 T cell receptor beta chains originate from one sample sequenced in a study of CD8 T cells in Susac syndrome (dated 2019 in TCRdb). The library was made by the immunoSEQ multiplex PCR assay. RNA was extracted using the RNeasy kit, and roughly 0.5 to 1 microgram was reverse transcribed with random hexamers. Using fastp trimming at Q25 and MiXCR clonotype assembly, TCRdb reanalyzed the public sequencing data and kept in-frame beta chains. All rows with the same CDR3 protein become a single entry with the most common DNA and genes. The sample profile shows more than 70,000 distinct CDR3 sequences; 90% to 95% of them were found once. In total, the top ten clones hold 0.32% of the sample. The sequencing input was CD8+ T cells from PBMCs. Every receptor here comes from a human donor in good health.

The V call is TRBV6-5, the J call TRBJ1-5; D is undetermined. Germline V gene data show CDR1 as MNHEY and CDR2 as SVGAGI. The CDR3 loop spans 14 amino acids. V dropped 6 bases and J dropped 3 bases, with 12 bases sitting between them. CDR3 DNA sequence: TGTGCCAGCAGCCAGCGAGGGCACAATCAGCCCCAGCATTTT. Translated: CASSQRGHNQPQHF.

This clonotype occurred a few times. The chain joins TRBV6-1 to TRBJ2-5, with D possibly matching TRBD1 (6 bases). The CDR3 loop spans 13 amino acids. CDR1 and CDR2 from the germline V gene are MNHNS and SASEGT. CDR3 residues: CATVGANQETQYF. The CDR3 DNA is TGTGCTACAGTGGGGGCCAACCAAGAGACCCAGTACTTC.

This clonotype was counted between two and nine times. The chain recombines TRBV6-6 with TRBJ2-7; D is undetermined. The CDR3 covers 9 residues. Trimming stripped 8 bases from V and 1 base from J, with 0 bases between. Germline V gene data show CDR1 as MNHNY and CDR2 as SVGAGI (reference sequence). The CDR3 sequence: CASSYEQYF. DNA for the CDR3: TGTGCCAGCTCCTACGAGCAGTACTTC.

This chain connects TRBV6-1 to TRBJ2-7; D may be TRBD1 (6 bases). V was pared by 6 bases and J by 3 bases, with 9 bases between. Germline assignment: CDR1 MNHNS and CDR2 SASEGT. CDR3 size: 12 residues. The CDR3 region has the DNA TGTGCCAGCAGAGGACAGTACTACGAGCAGTACTTC. Protein sequence: CASRGQYYEQYF.

This sequence joins TRBV7-8 and TRBJ2-6; the D gene is possibly TRBD1 (6 bases). The CDR3 is 17 residues long. Germline V gene data show CDR1 as SGHVS and CDR2 as FQNEAQ. V was clipped by 7 bases and J by 0 bases, with 16 bases between them. CDR3 residues: CASTLTDSPSGANVLTF. CDR3 nucleotide sequence: TGTGCCAGCACCCTCACGGACAGTCCCTCTGGGGCCAACGTCCTGACTTTC.

This clonotype was detected only once. The CDR3 DNA is TGTGCCAGCGGCATTTCGGTAGACAGGGGGCATAACGAGCAGTACTTC. Protein sequence: CASGISVDRGHNEQYF. The chain uses TRBV2 and TRBJ2-7, with 10 positions matching TRBD1. V shed 8 bases, J shed 5 bases, and the junction held 15 bases outside the gene matches. Germline V gene data show CDR1 as SNHLY and CDR2 as FYNNEI. The CDR3 is 16 amino acids.

In its sample, this clonotype was seen once. The CDR3 DNA reads as TGCGCCAGCAGCTTGGCTGGGAACTACGAGCAGTACTTC. Its translation is CASSLAGNYEQYF. The chain carries TRBV5-1 and TRBJ2-7; D is unclear. CDR1 and CDR2 from the germline V gene are SGHRS and YFSETQ. CDR3 length: 13 amino acids. V was cut by 0 bases and J by 3 bases, with 7 bases left in between. The full variable domain, its missing parts supplied by reference TRBV5-1 and TRBJ2-7, is KAGVTQTPRYLIKTRGQQVTLSCSPISGHRSVSWYQQTPGQGLQFLFEYFSETQRNKGNFPGRFSGRQFSNSRSEMNVSTLELGDSALYLCASSLAGNYEQYFGPGTRLTVT.

This chain joins TRBV12-3 or TRBV12-4 and TRBJ2-1; TRBD2 agrees at 10 bases. Trimming at V came to 7 bases and at J to 9 bases, leaving 15 bases not matched to a gene. The CDR3 spans 16 residues. The DNA of the CDR3 is TGTGCCAGCAAGTTTACCAGCGGGGGGGTCAGGGGTGAGCAGTTCTTC. Amino acid sequence: CASKFTSGGVRGEQFF.

The rearrangement joins TRBV10-3 to TRBJ2-7, with D possibly called TRBD1 or TRBD2 (5 bases each). Trimming removed 0 bases from V and 3 bases from J, with 6 bases in between. In germline, CDR1 is ENHRY, CDR2 SYGVKD. This CDR3 contains 13 residues. CDR3 amino acids: CAISESRGYEQYF. The CDR3 nucleotides read TGTGCCATCAGTGAGTCGAGGGGCTACGAGCAGTACTTC.

The chain uses TRBV28 and TRBJ2-2; 13 bases agree with TRBD2. CDR3 length: 24 residues. Trimming cost V 2 bases and J 0 bases; bases outside gene matches: 21. CDR1 is MDHEN and CDR2 is SYDVKM in the germline V gene. As DNA, the CDR3 is TGTGCCAGCAGTTTAGCCGGACACCATACCTACGGACTAGCGGGGGCCTCGAACACCGGGGAGCTGTTTTTT. Translation gives CASSLAGHHTYGLAGASNTGELFF.

The chain recombines TRBV7-9 with TRBJ2-4; no reliable D call. The V end was cut by 5 bases, the J end by 5 bases, with 10 bases between. The germline gives CDR1 SEHNR, CDR2 FQNEAQ (reference sequence). CDR3 length: 13 amino acids. The CDR3 nucleotides read TGTGCCAGCAGCCCTCTCATACAAAACATTCAGTACTTC. Translated: CASSPLIQNIQYF.

The CDR3 protein is CASSQVRQGFWHGYTF. In DNA, the CDR3 is TGTGCCAGCAGCCAAGTTCGACAGGGATTTTGGCATGGCTACACCTTC. The V and J genes are TRBV3-1 and TRBJ1-2, with 7 bases lining up with TRBD1. Germline V CDR1 and CDR2: LGHDT, YNNKEL (reference sequence). V shed 1 base and J 6 bases; nucleotides not matched to a gene: 11. The CDR3 is made up of 16 amino acids.

The chain recombines TRBV11-2 with TRBJ2-2; 7 bases are shared with TRBD1. This CDR3 is built from 15 residues. The germline V gene encodes CDR1 SGHAT and CDR2 FQNNGV. Losses at the gene ends were 5 bases for V and 4 bases for J; bases not matched to a gene: 7. The CDR3 region has the DNA TGTGCCAGCAGCGCCACAGGGGAAGGCACCGGGGAGCTGTTTTTT. It encodes CASSATGEGTGELFF.

The chain has TRBV2 and TRBJ2-3; 9 positions agree with TRBD2. Germline values: CDR1 SNHLY, CDR2 FYNNEI. The CDR3 is made up of 15 amino acids. The V segment lost 8 bases and the J segment 0 bases; nucleotides outside the gene matches: 6. CDR3 DNA: TGTGCCAGCGGAATTAGCGGGGGAAGCACAGATACGCAGTATTTT. As protein: CASGISGGSTDTQYF. Complete variable domain (other parts from reference TRBV2 and TRBJ2-3): EPEVTQTPSHQVTQMGQEVILRCVPISNHLYFYWYRQILGQKVEFLVSFYNNEISEKSEIFDDQFSVERPDGSNFTLKIRSTKLEDSAMYFCASGISGGSTDTQYFGPGTRLTVL.

The rearrangement uses TRBV20-1 and TRBJ2-3, with 10 bases aligning to TRBD2. The germline CDR1 and CDR2 sequences are DFQATT and SNEGSKA (reference sequence). The CDR3 consists of 16 residues. V lost 0 bases to trimming and J lost 0 bases; unmatched junction nucleotides: 3. CDR3 loop: CSARDGLAESTDTQYF. CDR3 in DNA: TGCAGTGCTAGAGATGGACTAGCGGAAAGCACAGATACGCAGTATTTT.

The chain joins TRBV7-9 to TRBJ2-3, with 9 bases that match TRBD2. Germline CDR1 reads SEHNR; CDR2 reads FQNEAQ (reference sequence). The CDR3 has 17 residues. V shed 5 bases, J shed 6 bases, and the junction held 15 bases outside the gene matches. The CDR3 region is CASSPPEERGASDTQYF. As DNA, the CDR3 is TGTGCCAGCAGCCCCCCCGAGGAGCGGGGGGCAAGCGATACGCAGTATTTT.

The chain couples TRBV7-8 to TRBJ2-7, with no clear D. From germline, CDR1 is SGHVS and CDR2 FQNEAQ. V lost 0 bases, J lost 6 bases, and 12 bases lay in between. CDR3 size: 14 residues. DNA for the CDR3: TGTGCCAGCAGCTTAGCTCGAAGGGTGGCCGAGCAGTACTTC. Translated, it gives CASSLARRVAEQYF.

This clonotype has just one count. The V gene is TRBV20-1, the J gene TRBJ2-7, with D possibly matching TRBD2 (5 bases). This CDR3 region has 13 residues. Trimming took 6 bases from V and 2 from J, leaving 14 bases between them. CDR1 is DFQATT, CDR2 SNEGSKA, per germline (reference sequence). The CDR3 loop is CSAFEGSPYEQYF. Here the CDR3 DNA reads TGCAGTGCGTTCGAGGGAAGCCCCTACGAGCAGTACTTC.

The chain has TRBV7-9 and TRBJ1-1, with D hard to call. Germline assignment: CDR1 SEHNR and CDR2 FQNEAQ (reference sequence). V was shortened by 7 bases and J by 4 bases, with 13 bases between the two germline ends. This CDR3 comprises 13 residues. The DNA of the CDR3 is TGTGCCAGCACCCCGCTTCGGGGCACTGAAGCTTTCTTT. This gives the protein CASTPLRGTEAFF.

The chain carries TRBV20-1 and TRBJ1-5, with D maybe TRBD1 (6 bases). The CDR3 sequence is 14 residues long. V shed 3 bases and J shed 1 base, with 10 bases lying between them. Germline V lookup: CDR1 DFQATT, CDR2 SNEGSKA (reference sequence). This chain's CDR3 is CSARDTGSNQPQHF. The CDR3 DNA reads TGCAGTGCTAGGGACACAGGGAGCAATCAGCCCCAGCATTTT.

This chain joins TRBV5-4 and TRBJ2-3; 12 bases fit TRBD2. V shed 1 base and J 0 bases; nucleotides not matched to a gene: 9. Germline CDR1 is SGHNT and CDR2 is YYREEE (reference sequence). CDR3 size: 19 residues. The CDR3 spells CASSLLGLAGGQSTDTQYF. The CDR3 DNA reads as TGTGCCAGCAGCTTGCTCGGTCTAGCGGGGGGGCAGAGCACAGATACGCAGTATTTT.

The J gene is TRBJ1-2, the V gene TRBV12-3 or TRBV12-4; D is perhaps TRBD1 (6 bases). V gave up 6 bases and J gave up 4 bases, with 24 bases separating them. The CDR3 contains 17 residues. CDR3 protein: CASRITPTQGDRYGYTF. The CDR3 region has the DNA TGTGCCAGCAGAATTACACCGACACAGGGAGACCGCTATGGCTACACCTTC.

This chain uses TRBV13 with TRBJ1-2; D unclear. Germline V gene data show CDR1 as PRHDT and CDR2 as FYEKMQ (reference sequence). The CDR3 runs 12 residues. The V end was cut by 2 bases, the J end by 3 bases, with 4 bases between. The CDR3 region is CASSLWDYGYTF. CDR3 DNA: TGTGCCAGCAGCTTATGGGACTATGGCTACACCTTC.

The chain couples TRBV5-6 to TRBJ2-7; 8 bases fit TRBD2. V was clipped by 0 bases and J by 3 bases; unmatched bases: 2. Per the germline V gene, CDR1 is SGHDT and CDR2 is YYEEEE. This CDR3 is built from 14 residues. CDR3 DNA: TGTGCCAGCAGCTTGGCTCGGGAGGGCTACGAGCAGTACTTC. Translated, it gives CASSLAREGYEQYF.